This TCR beta chain was profiled in a study of T cell changes during pregnancy in multiple sclerosis. The CDR3 has 14 residues. Germline values: CDR1 MNHNS, CDR2 SASEGT. The V segment lost 4 bases and the J segment 5 bases; nucleotides outside the gene matches: 6. This table comes from immunoSEQ multiplex PCR, and its TCRdb copy is limited to in-frame clones, with some not included. The profile shows 32,000 or so clones, approximately 92% of them singletons. The sequenced sample was CD8+ T cells from peripheral blood mononuclear cells, obtained in the second trimester of pregnancy. The chain combines TRBV6-1 with TRBJ2-7; 9 nucleotides line up with TRBD2. This TCR was sampled from a female donor with multiple sclerosis, enrolled in a pregnancy study. The CDR3 sequence is CASSGRGGRDEQYF. CDR3 DNA sequence: TGTGCCAGCAGTGGGCGGGGGGGCCGGGACGAGCAGTACTTC.